Shown below are 12 T cell receptor beta chains from a single sample sequenced in a study of regulatory T cells in long-lasting Graves disease. Described time point: persistent/refractory GD, antithyroid drugs over 5 years with positive TRAb. There was RNA extracted from PBMCs, and the TCR library was made from it. CDR3-region Arm-PCR and iRepertoire HTBI primers produced the TCR beta libraries. TCRdb reprocessed the multiplex PCR reads via MiXCR and lists one record per CDR3 protein. The data hold a few hundred thousand distinct CDR3 sequences, with approximately 25% observed a single time. The sequencing used peripheral blood mononuclear cells (PBMCs), collected when the disease was refractory, from a patient treated with antithyroid drugs. The receptors come from a woman in her thirties or forties with Graves disease.

This clonotype was observed a few times. The CDR3 DNA is TGCAGCGGGCGCCGGGACAGGAAACAAGAGACCCAGTACTTC. Translated, it gives CSGRRDRKQETQYF. This chain connects TRBV29-1 to TRBJ2-5, with 8 bases fitting TRBD1. V was clipped by 7 bases and J by 2 bases; unmatched bases: 9. The CDR3 length is 14 residues. Germline V gene lookup returns CDR1 SQVTM and CDR2 ANQGSEA.

CDR3 sequence (DNA): TGTGCCATCAGACGCAATGACGGGAGAGGGGGTTTGAATTCACCCCTCCACTTT. Translated: CAIRRNDGRGGLNSPLHF. The J gene is TRBJ1-6, the V gene TRBV10-3, with D tentatively TRBD1 (6 bases). CDR3 length equals 18 residues. V lost 6 bases to trimming and J lost 7 bases, with 25 bases between them. Looked up from germline, CDR1 is ENHRY and CDR2 is SYGVKD.

This chain joins TRBV11-2 and TRBJ1-6; TRBD1 aligns across 10 bases. This CDR3 region has 15 residues. With V trimmed by 6 bases and J by 8 bases, 7 bases remained unmatched. CDR1 and CDR2 from the germline V gene are SGHAT and FQNNGV. DNA of the CDR3: TGTGCCAGCAGTTCATCCGGGACAGGGGATTCACCCCTCCACTTT. This codes for CASSSSGTGDSPLHF. Combining the CDR3 with reference TRBV11-2 and TRBJ1-6 gives the whole variable domain EAGVAQSPRYKIIEKRQSVAFWCNPISGHATLYWYQQILGQGPKLLIQFQNNGVVDDSQLPKDRFSAERLKGVDSTLKIQPAKLEDSAVYLCASSSSGTGDSPLHFGNGTRLTVT.

This clonotype was recorded a few times. This chain connects TRBV20-1 to TRBJ1-6, with TRBD1 as a possible D gene (5 bases). The germline gives CDR1 DFQATT, CDR2 SNEGSKA (reference sequence). V was trimmed by 6 bases and J by 4 bases, leaving 13 bases between them. The CDR3 is made up of 14 amino acids. The CDR3 nucleotides read TGCAGTGCGCCAGTGGGGACTTATAATTCACCCCTCCACTTT. Protein: CSAPVGTYNSPLHF.

With regard to this clonotype: This may come from a read error, since a much larger clone is one base off. J is TRBJ1-1 and V is TRBV7-9; D may be TRBD1 (6 bases). Germline loops: CDR1 SEHNR, CDR2 FQNEAQ (reference sequence). This CDR3 contains 15 residues. The CDR3 reads CASSLPGTGRPEALF. CDR3 DNA: TGTGCCAGCAGCTTACCCGGCACAGGGCGTCCTGAAGCTCTCTTT.

The J gene is TRBJ1-1, the V gene TRBV15; D unresolved. Trimming left V 5 bases short and J 5 bases short, with 9 bases between. The CDR3 is made up of 12 amino acids. CDR1 and CDR2 (germline): LNHNV, YYDKDF (reference sequence). The CDR3 protein is CATSQTGTEAFF. CDR3 nucleotide sequence: TGTGCCACCAGCCAAACCGGGACTGAAGCTTTCTTT.

This clonotype was seen many times. CDR3 loop: CATSRDAGGLGEQYF. CDR3 nucleotides: TGTGCCACCAGCAGAGATGCAGGGGGCCTGGGGGAGCAGTACTTC. The J gene is TRBJ2-7, the V gene TRBV15; 8 nucleotides agree with TRBD1. Germline CDR1 is LNHNV and CDR2 is YYDKDF (reference sequence). The CDR3 extends over 15 amino acids. V gave up 0 bases and J gave up 7 bases; unmatched junction bases: 8.

The chain couples TRBV7-9 to TRBJ1-2, with no clear D. V lost 1 base to trimming and J lost 5 bases, with 8 bases between them. The CDR3 runs 13 residues. Germline V CDR1 and CDR2: SEHNR, FQNEAQ (reference sequence). The CDR3 region has the DNA TGTGCCAGCAGCTTAGAGGGATTATATGGCTACACCTTC. This sequence encodes CASSLEGLYGYTF.

This clonotype has ten or more counts. The chain combines TRBV27 with TRBJ1-2, with 9 nucleotides matching TRBD1. The CDR3 runs 15 residues. The ends lost 5 bases at V and 2 bases at J; junction bases unmatched: 6. CDR1 and CDR2 (germline): MNHEY, SMNVEV (reference sequence). CDR3 sequence reads: CASSERQGENYGYTF. The CDR3 coding sequence is TGTGCCAGCAGTGAAAGACAGGGGGAGAACTATGGCTACACCTTC.

This clonotype was seen at least ten times. CDR3 in DNA: TGTGCCAGCAGTTCCCGGGCCAGACGACAGACCCAGTACTTC. Protein: CASSSRARRQTQYF. The J gene is TRBJ2-5, the V gene TRBV28; D is unresolved. The germline V and J ends were trimmed by 4 bases and 6 bases, with 15 bases remaining between them. Germline V gene lookup returns CDR1 MDHEN and CDR2 SYDVKM. This CDR3 region has 14 residues.

This clonotype was detected ten times or more. This chain connects TRBV6-1 to TRBJ1-3; D ambiguous. The germline V gene encodes CDR1 MNHNS and CDR2 SASEGT. This CDR3 spans 15 amino acids. V was pared by 5 bases and J by 4 bases, with 15 bases between. Here the CDR3 DNA reads TGTGCCAGCAGTCAAGTTGGTTCATCCGGAAACACCATATATTTT. Residues: CASSQVGSSGNTIYF.

The chain couples TRBV5-5 to TRBJ1-4; D perhaps matches TRBD1 (5 bases). CDR1 and CDR2 from the germline V gene are SGHKS and YYEKEE (reference sequence). The CDR3 extends over 14 amino acids. V gave up 4 bases and J gave up 8 bases, with 15 bases separating them. This CDR3 is CASSRGNVGEKLFF. The DNA of the CDR3 is TGTGCCAGCAGCAGGGGAAACGTTGGAGAAAAACTGTTTTTT.